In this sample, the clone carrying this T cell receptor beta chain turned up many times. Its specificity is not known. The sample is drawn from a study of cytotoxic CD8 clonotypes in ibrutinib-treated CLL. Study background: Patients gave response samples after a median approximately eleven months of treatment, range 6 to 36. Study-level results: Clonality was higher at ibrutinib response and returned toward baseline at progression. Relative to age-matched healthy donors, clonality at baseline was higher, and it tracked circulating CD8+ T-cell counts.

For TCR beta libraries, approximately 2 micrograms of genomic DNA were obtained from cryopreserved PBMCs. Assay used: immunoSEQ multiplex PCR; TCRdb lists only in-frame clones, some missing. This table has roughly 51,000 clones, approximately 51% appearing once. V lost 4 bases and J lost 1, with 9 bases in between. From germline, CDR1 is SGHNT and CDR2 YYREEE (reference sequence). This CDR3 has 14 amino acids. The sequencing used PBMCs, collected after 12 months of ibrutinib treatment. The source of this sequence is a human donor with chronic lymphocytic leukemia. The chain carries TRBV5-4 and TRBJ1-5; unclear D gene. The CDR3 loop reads CASSKAGSNQPQHF. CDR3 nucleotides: TGTGCCAGCAGCAAGGCGGGGAGCAATCAGCCCCAGCATTTT.